Presented here are 18 T cell receptor beta chains from one specimen sequenced in a study of CD8+CD57+ T cells in acquired aplastic anemia. Both TCR beta VDJ combination and CDR3 sequence profiling were carried out. Genomic DNA was the template for this profiling. Each CDR3 protein gets one entry after TCRdb re-called the reads with MiXCR. The data hold approximately 470,000 distinct CDR3 sequences, with approximately 33% observed a single time. Patients included in sequencing had previously demonstrated CD8+CD57+ cell expansion by flow cytometry. Input material: sorted CD4+, CD8+, or CD8+CD57+ T cells (not recorded which) from PBMCs. Receptor source: a human donor with aplastic anemia.

This clonotype occurred a few times. The J gene is TRBJ1-1, the V gene TRBV4-3; D is unresolved. Germline CDR1 LGHNA, CDR2 YSLEER. V lost 0 bases and J lost 3, with 8 bases in between. This CDR3 contains 14 residues. CDR3 loop: CASSQDLVDTEAFF. In nucleotides, the CDR3 is TGCGCCAGCAGCCAAGATCTGGTCGACACTGAAGCTTTCTTT.

On this clonotype: This could be a read error, since a much larger clone is one nucleotide away. Here the CDR3 DNA reads TGTGCCAGCAGTCCCGTAGATACGCAGTGTTTT. It translates to CASSPVDTQCF. The V gene is TRBV2, the J gene TRBJ2-3; D call uncertain. The V gene's germline CDR1 is SNHLY and CDR2 FYNNEI. This CDR3 has 11 amino acids.

In this sample, this clonotype turned up a few times. The chain carries TRBV5-4 and TRBJ2-5, with D perhaps assigned TRBD1 or TRBD2 (6 bases each). Germline CDR1 and CDR2: SGHNT and YYREEE (reference sequence). Trimming pared 4 bases from V and 1 base from J, leaving 14 bases between. The CDR3 loop spans 15 amino acids. The DNA of the CDR3 is TGTGCCAGCAGCCTCCCGGGGGCTATCCAAGAGACCCAGTACTTC. Amino acids: CASSLPGAIQETQYF. The variable domain in full, completed from reference TRBV5-4 and TRBJ2-5, reads ETGVTQSPTHLIKTRGQQVTLRCSSQSGHNTVSWYQQALGQGPQFIFQYYREEENGRGNFPPRFSGLQFPNYSSELNVNALELDDSALYLCASSLPGAIQETQYFGPGTRLLVL.

V gene TRBV20-1 combines with J gene TRBJ2-7; 7 bases agree with TRBD2. Germline assignment: CDR1 DFQATT and CDR2 SNEGSKA (reference sequence). Trimming removed 6 bases from V and 3 bases from J; junction bases left unmatched: 14. The CDR3 length is 15 residues. CDR3 residues: CSAAPAKRGFYEQYF. The CDR3 bases are TGCAGTGCCGCTCCCGCCAAGCGGGGATTCTACGAGCAGTACTTC.

About this clonotype: A single base separates this from a much larger clone, so it may be a read error. J is TRBJ1-5 and V is TRBV2, with D maybe TRBD1 (6 bases). Germline V lookup: CDR1 SNHLY, CDR2 FYNNEI. The CDR3 is 14 residues long. The CDR3 DNA sequence: TGTGCCAGCAGTGACCGGGGGCGTGAGCAGCCCCGGCATTTT. It translates to CASSDRGREQPRHF.

The chain has TRBV5-1 and TRBJ2-6; TRBD1 aligns across 10 bases. CDR1 is SGHRS and CDR2 is YFSETQ in the germline V gene. V lost 4 bases to trimming and J lost 1 base; unmatched junction nucleotides: 5. This CDR3 contains 17 residues. CDR3 amino acids: CASSAGTGASGANVLTF. CDR3 in DNA: TGCGCCAGCAGCGCTGGGACAGGGGCGTCTGGGGCCAACGTCCTGACTTTC.

The rearrangement links TRBV2 to TRBJ1-1, with 10 nucleotides matching TRBD1. Germline trimming cut 6 bases from V and 5 bases from J; bases unmatched to any gene: 9. Germline V gene sequence: CDR1 SNHLY, CDR2 FYNNEI. The CDR3 is 15 residues long. The CDR3 protein is CASSGGTGDVTEAFF. CDR3 sequence (DNA): TGTGCCAGCAGCGGCGGGACAGGGGATGTAACTGAAGCTTTCTTT. The entire variable domain, with the rest obtained from reference TRBV2 and TRBJ1-1, is as follows: EPEVTQTPSHQVTQMGQEVILRCVPISNHLYFYWYRQILGQKVEFLVSFYNNEISEKSEIFDDQFSVERPDGSNFTLKIRSTKLEDSAMYFCASSGGTGDVTEAFFGQGTRLTVV.

V is TRBV25-1 and J is TRBJ1-2, with D perhaps TRBD1 (5 bases). The V gene lost 6 bases and the J gene lost 7 bases, with 9 bases spanning the gap. The CDR3 has 11 amino acids. Germline CDR1 is MGHDK and CDR2 is SYGVNS. The CDR3 sequence is CASSGGCGYTF. As DNA, the CDR3 is TGTGCCAGCAGCGGGGGTTGTGGCTACACCTTC.

V and J are TRBV2 and TRBJ1-6; D is ambiguous. The CDR3 extends over 14 amino acids. Germline CDR1 reads SNHLY; CDR2 reads FYNNEI. V was clipped by 6 bases and J by 6 bases, with 12 bases between them. The CDR3 is CASSQDMFNSPLHF. CDR3 sequence (DNA): TGTGCCAGCAGCCAAGATATGTTTAATTCACCCCTCCACTTT. The whole variable domain, filled in from reference TRBV2 and TRBJ1-6, reads EPEVTQTPSHQVTQMGQEVILRCVPISNHLYFYWYRQILGQKVEFLVSFYNNEISEKSEIFDDQFSVERPDGSNFTLKIRSTKLEDSAMYFCASSQDMFNSPLHFGNGTRLTVT.

Remarks on this clonotype: One base away lies a much larger clone, so this may be a sequencing read error. The chain combines TRBV15 with TRBJ2-6, with 10 positions matching TRBD1. The length of the CDR3 is 17 residues. Losses at the gene ends were 5 bases for V and 2 bases for J; bases not matched to a gene: 6. The germline V gene has CDR1 LNHNV and CDR2 YYDKDF (reference sequence). CDR3 loop: CATSPGQGGAGANVLTF. DNA of the CDR3: TGTGCCACCAGCCCAGGACAGGGGGGAGCTGGGGCCAACGTCCTGACTTTC.

The V gene is TRBV15, the J gene TRBJ1-3, with TRBD1 identical over 9 bases. Germline V CDR1 and CDR2: LNHNV, YYDKDF (reference sequence). CDR3 size: 17 residues. Losses at the gene ends were 3 bases for V and 2 bases for J; bases not matched to a gene: 8. CDR3: CATSSLKDRGTGNTIYF. The CDR3 region has the DNA TGTGCCACCAGCAGCCTAAAGGACAGGGGCACTGGAAACACCATATATTTT. Filled out from reference TRBV15 and TRBJ1-3, the complete variable domain reads DAMVIQNPRYQVTQFGKPVTLSCSQTLNHNVMYWYQQKSSQAPKLLFHYYDKDFNNEADTPDNFQSRRPNTSFCFLDIRSPGLGDTAMYLCATSSLKDRGTGNTIYFGEGSWLTVV.

This chain connects TRBV6-5 to TRBJ1-3, with D unclear. Germline V lookup: CDR1 MNHEY, CDR2 SVGAGI. The CDR3 extends over 15 amino acids. Trimming removed 1 base at V and 2 bases at J, with 9 bases between. CDR3 loop: CASSYFMGTGNTIYF. The CDR3, as DNA: TGTGCCAGCAGTTACTTCATGGGCACTGGAAACACCATATATTTT.

In this sample, this clonotype turned up many times. The J gene is TRBJ1-2, the V gene TRBV19; a possible D gene is TRBD1 (5 bases). V lost 5 bases to trimming and J lost 2 bases, with 15 bases between them. The germline CDR1 and CDR2 sequences are LNHDA and SQIVND (reference sequence). This CDR3 spans 15 amino acids. The CDR3 sequence is CASSPSGVINYGYTF. CDR3 nucleotide sequence: TGTGCCAGTAGTCCTTCGGGGGTAATAAACTATGGCTACACCTTC.

This clonotype was detected many times. The J gene is TRBJ1-5, the V gene TRBV24-1; no definite D call. Trimming removed 0 bases at V and 4 bases at J, with 0 bases between. There are 12 residues in the CDR3. Germline CDR1 KGHDR, CDR2 SFDVKD. CDR3 region: CATSDLNQPQHF. The CDR3 DNA reads TGTGCCACCAGTGATTTGAATCAGCCCCAGCATTTT.

Here the CDR3 reads CASSLLTYNEQFF. The CDR3 nucleotides read TGTGCCAGCAGTTTATTAACTTACAATGAGCAGTTCTTC. The chain combines TRBV27 with TRBJ2-1; D uncertain. CDR1 is MNHEY and CDR2 is SMNVEV in the germline V gene (reference sequence). This CDR3 is built from 13 residues. V lost 1 base, J lost 4 bases, and 5 bases lay in between.

This clonotype was seen at least ten times. The V call is TRBV29-1, the J call TRBJ2-7, with unresolved D. The CDR3 spans 13 residues. Germline assignment: CDR1 SQVTM and CDR2 ANQGSEA. This CDR3 reads CRTDQAGTYEQYF. For the CDR3, the DNA is TGCAGGACCGACCAGGCCGGTACGTACGAGCAGTACTTC.

The chain recombines TRBV11-1 with TRBJ2-1, with D perhaps matching TRBD1 (6 bases). The germline V gene has CDR1 SGHAT and CDR2 FQDESV (reference sequence). This CDR3 has 16 residues. Trimming took 3 bases from V and 6 from J, leaving 18 bases between them. CDR3 sequence: CASSFISTGISNEQFF. The CDR3 DNA follows: TGTGCCAGCAGCTTTATCTCGACAGGTATTAGCAATGAGCAGTTCTTC.

The J gene is TRBJ2-1, the V gene TRBV2, with TRBD2 matching 7 bases. Germline V gene sequence: CDR1 SNHLY, CDR2 FYNNEI. The CDR3 is made up of 15 amino acids. The J segment lost 5 bases and the V segment lost 6 bases, leaving 10 bases of the junction unmatched. Here the CDR3 reads CASSPSGTIHNEQFF. In DNA, the CDR3 is TGTGCCAGCAGCCCGTCCGGGACTATCCACAATGAGCAGTTCTTC.